This TCR beta chain was recorded in a study of T cells in localized non-small cell lung cancer. Points from the study as a whole: Paired adjacent lung recovered a median roughly 56 of the top 100 tumor clones.

Generated by immunoSEQ multiplex PCR, the TCRdb table keeps only in-frame clones and is missing some. Of 25,000 to 30,000 clones in the sample, around 89% were seen once. The CDR3 loop spans 17 amino acids. V was pared by 4 bases and J by 5 bases, with 9 bases of the junction left unmatched. CDR1 SGHAT and CDR2 FQNNGV come from the germline V gene. As to this clone: What it recognizes is unknown.

The chain is built from TRBV11-2 and TRBJ1-6, with 9 positions matching TRBD1. Material: peripheral blood, obtained before any cancer treatment. The TCR originated in a female donor older than 55 with stage III squamous cell lung carcinoma. This CDR3 is CASSSSWGQGNNSPLHF. The CDR3 DNA reads TGTGCCAGCAGCTCATCGTGGGGACAGGGAAATAATTCACCCCTCCACTTT.